The clone carrying this T cell receptor beta chain was seen only once. The target antigen is unknown. V was pared by 7 bases and J by 0 bases, with 10 bases between. CDR1 and CDR2 (germline): LNHDA, SQIVND (reference sequence). The CDR3 is 14 residues long. This sample stems from a study of T cell responses to AZD1222 COVID-19 vaccine. Study observations and caveats: The study found Spike-specific TCR breadth and depth rose after two AZD1222 doses. Regions 160-218 and 743-854 held dominance among vaccine-associated CD4 TCRs, which spanned spike. All repertoire sampling was performed exclusively after the peak T cell response.

Measured with immunoSEQ multiplex PCR; TCRdb has only the in-frame clones, and not every one. The sample lists approximately 70,000 clones; about four fifths were seen once. This clonotype originated in an adult in good health. The V call is TRBV19, the J call TRBJ1-5; D not resolved. The source material was peripheral blood, sampled on day 0 of AZD1222 vaccination. The CDR3 sequence: CASKDDGSNQPQHF. The CDR3 DNA follows: TGTGCCAGTAAGGACGATGGTAGCAATCAGCCCCAGCATTTT.